What follows describes a single T cell receptor beta chain. Its specific antigen is unknown. Base qualities were left out, and no much larger clone turns up one base away. The CDR3 starts with the cysteine, ends with the phenylalanine, and has 14 residues. Only CDR3 DNA is held: 42 bases, read in frame from base 1. The germline V gene yields SGHTA for CDR1 and FQGTGA for CDR2. At the junction V is shortened by 2 bases and J by 5 bases; bases outside the gene matches: 5. The library was prepared using the immunoSEQ multiplex PCR assay. This immuneACCESS table, as held by TCRdb, lists in-frame sequences with V and J called but not all clones. Of the missing ones, under half trace to an unresolved V gene in checked studies; the others have no known cause. Present in this sample are tens of thousands of clones, 93% of which were seen just once. Approximately 8.3% of the sample is in the top ten clones.

These data originate in a study of T cell changes during pregnancy in multiple sclerosis (dated by TCRdb to the late 2010s). With respect to the entire study: The study looked at changes in the T cell repertoire across pregnancy in women with multiple sclerosis.

The starting material was CD8+ T cells from peripheral blood mononuclear cells, obtained in the third trimester of pregnancy. The TCR sequence derives from a female donor with multiple sclerosis, enrolled in a pregnancy study. The rearrangement combines TRBV7-3 with TRBJ2-5, and 7 bases in between align with TRBD2. The CDR3 corresponds to CASSLGGGSETQYF. The DNA sequence is TGTGCCAGCAGCTTAGGGGGGGGATCGGAGACCCAGTACTTC.